Listed below are T cell receptor beta chains from one sample, sequenced in a study of identifying expanded T cells in peripheral blood. The data were produced by immunoSEQ multiplex PCR, yet TCRdb's version contains in-frame clones alone and is incomplete. The profile covers 100,000 to 150,000 clones, with 65% to 90% appearing a single time and less than 10% taken by the ten largest. Specimen: blood. The receptor set was obtained from a person aged 18-70 years in good health. Each CDR3 is given without its conserved first and last residue.

V gene: TRBV25-1; CDR3 protein: ASSERSASFETQY
V gene: TRBV4-2; CDR3 protein: ASSPADSLSYEQY
V gene: TRBV9; CDR3 protein: ASSVSGGFNEKLF
V gene: TRBV2; CDR3 protein: ASSAQGVRREKLF
V gene: TRBV13; CDR3 protein: ASSPRTSDEGDHEQY
V gene: TRBV27; CDR3 protein: ASSLSGWTDSLNEQY
V gene: TRBV19; CDR3 protein: ASSIVAVGNQPQH
V gene: TRBV19; CDR3 protein: ASSIRGTFSNQPQH
V gene: TRBV6-1; CDR3 protein: ASSEATSGSFYEQY
V gene: TRBV19; CDR3 protein: ASSPEGGITDTQY
V gene: TRBV19; CDR3 protein: ASRTSGRAFNEQF
V gene: TRBV6-6; CDR3 protein: ASSYSGEKLF
V gene: TRBV11-3; CDR3 protein: ASSLDGISAEKLF
V gene: TRBV27; CDR3 protein: ASSFVLTNTGELF
V gene: TRBV6-5; CDR3 protein: ASRGRGRVYGYT
V gene: TRBV5-8; CDR3 protein: ASSTRQGRIGGYT
V gene: TRBV28; CDR3 protein: ASSNGGDEKLF
V gene: TRBV5-4; CDR3 protein: ASSLRDFTSTDTQY
V gene: TRBV29-1; CDR3 protein: SVYGTSGTWDEQF
V gene: TRBV18; CDR3 protein: ASSHPWEIQETQY
V gene: TRBV7-9; CDR3 protein: ASSLGGFSTDTQY
V gene: TRBV30; CDR3 protein: AWGGQGRFYEQY
V gene: TRBV28; CDR3 protein: ASSLGGQLNEKLF
V gene: TRBV6-4; CDR3 protein: ASRVGGGGGTDTQY
V gene: TRBV30; CDR3 protein: AWSGGYYEQY
V gene: TRBV5-4; CDR3 protein: ASSSRGSGNEQF
V gene: TRBV5-1; CDR3 protein: ASSHNVNTGELF
V gene: TRBV5-1; CDR3 protein: ASTSAGQGDTEAF
V gene: TRBV7-9; CDR3 protein: ASSPPREGVNTEAF
V gene: TRBV15; CDR3 protein: ATSRDYTIGGEVIY
V gene: TRBV6-5; CDR3 protein: ASSYRGRENGYT
V gene: TRBV6-5; CDR3 protein: ASSYGTGRETQY
V gene: TRBV5-6; CDR3 protein: ASSLYVDGRTDTQY
V gene: TRBV28; CDR3 protein: ASSTLYRRGQETQY
V gene: TRBV29-1; CDR3 protein: SVGNVLANYGYT
V gene: TRBV27; CDR3 protein: ASRALGGDTQY
V gene: TRBV7-9; CDR3 protein: ASSPTGYEQY
V gene: TRBV5-5; CDR3 protein: ASSLIQEELVAF
V gene: TRBV19; CDR3 protein: ASSGRESANEKLF
V gene: TRBV30; CDR3 protein: AWSGITGGHEQY
V gene: TRBV4-3; CDR3 protein: ASSQETGRAF